This is a list of T cell receptor beta chains from one sample in a study of cytomegalovirus exposure and HLA in healthy donors. TCRdb keeps only in-frame clones here, not all; method: immunoSEQ multiplex PCR. Altogether 160,000 or so clones are present, approximately 80% being singletons, with the ten largest covering 5.5% to 8.5%. The sample was PBMCs. These receptors originate from a woman aged 45-65 years in good health and CMV-seropositive. CDR3s include the opening cysteine and the closing phenylalanine or tryptophan. Fields, in order: clone size, J gene, V gene, D gene, CDR3 protein, CDR3 DNA. A D gene is named only where the DNA matches it firmly. Rows may omit the clone size; those that give it use once, few, many or a size class.

size: few
J: TRBJ1-2
V: TRBV5-1
D: .
CDR3: CASSLGGGSNYGYTF
DNA: TGCGCCAGCAGCTTGGGCGGGGGTTCTAACTATGGCTACACCTTC

size: .
J: TRBJ1-6
V: TRBV19
D: TRBD1
CDR3: CASRADRAVVGPLHF
DNA: TGTGCCAGTAGGGCCGACAGGGCCGTTGTCGGGCCCCTCCACTTT

size: .
J: TRBJ2-2
V: TRBV7-6
D: TRBD1
CDR3: CASSSDSWTGVNTGELFF
DNA: TGTGCCAGCAGCTCCGACTCCTGGACAGGGGTGAACACCGGGGAGCTGTTTTTT

size: .
J: TRBJ2-1
V: TRBV10-2
D: .
CDR3: CASSEVANYNEQFF
DNA: TGCGCCAGCAGTGAGGTCGCTAACTACAATGAGCAGTTCTTC

size: many
J: TRBJ1-3
V: TRBV7-2
D: .
CDR3: CASSQEEATGNTIYF
DNA: TGTGCCAGCAGCCAAGAGGAGGCAACCGGAAACACCATATATTTT

size: .
J: TRBJ2-7
V: TRBV5-1
D: TRBD1
CDR3: CASRSGTGGEQYF
DNA: TGCGCCAGCAGGTCCGGGACAGGGGGTGAGCAGTACTTC

size: .
J: TRBJ2-3
V: TRBV4-2
D: TRBD2
CDR3: CASSQRAGGPTDTQYF
DNA: TGTGCCAGCAGCCAAAGGGCGGGGGGGCCTACAGATACGCAGTATTTT

size: .
J: TRBJ1-5
V: TRBV7-6
D: TRBD1
CDR3: CASSLGNRGDQPQHF
DNA: TGTGCCAGCAGCCTAGGGAACAGGGGAGATCAGCCCCAGCATTTT

size: once
J: TRBJ2-1
V: TRBV7-2
D: TRBD2
CDR3: CASSLEGTSGVNEQFF
DNA: TGTGCCAGCAGCTTAGAGGGGACTAGCGGAGTCAATGAGCAGTTCTTC

size: .
J: TRBJ2-7
V: TRBV5-4
D: TRBD1
CDR3: CASSTRQGLTYEQYF
DNA: TGTGCCAGCAGCACCCGACAGGGGTTAACCTACGAGCAGTACTTC

size: .
J: TRBJ2-7
V: TRBV7-8
D: .
CDR3: CASSLGSGHLLYEQYF
DNA: TGTGCCAGCAGCTTAGGTTCGGGACACCTACTCTACGAGCAGTACTTC

size: .
J: TRBJ2-3
V: TRBV5-6
D: .
CDR3: CASSPGLPITDTQYF
DNA: TGTGCCAGCAGCCCCGGACTCCCTATCACAGATACGCAGTATTTT

size: few
J: TRBJ2-7
V: TRBV5-1
D: TRBD1
CDR3: CASSVGTGGASEQYF
DNA: TGCGCCAGCAGCGTTGGGACAGGGGGCGCCTCCGAGCAGTACTTC

size: .
J: TRBJ2-7
V: TRBV6-5
D: .
CDR3: CASSYTGGYYEQYF
DNA: TGTGCCAGCAGTTACACCGGGGGTTACTACGAGCAGTACTTC

size: .
J: TRBJ1-1
V: TRBV13
D: .
CDR3: CASSLGESGTEAFF
DNA: TGTGCCAGCAGCTTGGGTGAATCAGGCACTGAAGCTTTCTTT

size: .
J: TRBJ2-1
V: TRBV5-1
D: TRBD2
CDR3: CASSGGTSGYNEQFF
DNA: TGCGCCAGCAGCGGCGGGACTAGCGGTTACAATGAGCAGTTCTTC

size: .
J: TRBJ1-3
V: TRBV5-1
D: .
CDR3: CASSPSTTGINTIYF
DNA: TGCGCCAGCAGCCCCTCTACCACAGGGATCAACACCATATATTTT

size: .
J: TRBJ1-1
V: TRBV4-3
D: .
CDR3: CASSQDPVAEAFF
DNA: TGCGCCAGCAGCCAAGATCCAGTGGCAGAAGCTTTCTTT

size: .
J: TRBJ2-7
V: TRBV12-5
D: .
CDR3: CASGISRGSYEQYF
DNA: TGTGCTAGTGGTATATCCAGGGGTTCCTACGAGCAGTACTTC

size: .
J: TRBJ1-4
V: TRBV2
D: TRBD1
CDR3: CASSSGGYNEKLFF
DNA: TGTGCCAGCAGTTCAGGGGGTTATAATGAAAAACTGTTTTTT

size: .
J: TRBJ2-7
V: TRBV5-1
D: TRBD1
CDR3: CASSLGPGTGREQYF
DNA: TGCGCCAGCAGCTTGGGCCCCGGGACAGGGAGAGAGCAGTACTTC

size: .
J: TRBJ1-3
V: TRBV7-3
D: .
CDR3: CASSLRGQIRGNTIYF
DNA: TGTGCCAGCAGCTTAAGAGGACAGATACGAGGAAACACCATATATTTT

size: .
J: TRBJ2-5
V: TRBV5-4
D: TRBD2
CDR3: CAFRLAFSETQYF
DNA: TGTGCCTTCAGACTAGCGTTTTCAGAGACCCAGTACTTC

size: once
J: TRBJ2-1
V: TRBV7-9
D: TRBD2
CDR3: CASSRRLAESYNEQFF
DNA: TGTGCCAGCAGTCGTCGACTAGCGGAGTCGTACAATGAGCAGTTCTTC

size: .
J: TRBJ1-3
V: TRBV9
D: TRBD1
CDR3: CASSVRDRGLGNTIYF
DNA: TGTGCCAGCAGCGTAAGGGACAGGGGATTGGGAAACACCATATATTTT

size: .
J: TRBJ2-7
V: TRBV7-8
D: .
CDR3: CASSTTEYEQYF
DNA: TGTGCCAGCAGCACGACAGAATACGAGCAGTACTTC

size: .
J: TRBJ2-5
V: TRBV29-1
D: .
CDR3: CSVEDHLPNRVQETQYF
DNA: TGCAGCGTTGAAGATCATCTGCCGAACAGGGTACAAGAGACCCAGTACTTC

size: .
J: TRBJ1-6
V: TRBV30
D: TRBD1
CDR3: CAWSQGTGDSPLHF
DNA: TGTGCCTGGAGTCAAGGGACAGGGGATTCACCCCTCCACTTT

size: .
J: TRBJ2-7
V: TRBV29-1
D: TRBD1
CDR3: CSVEDLGTGLEQYF
DNA: TGCAGCGTTGAAGATTTAGGGACAGGGCTCGAGCAGTACTTC

size: .
J: TRBJ2-2
V: TRBV21-1
D: .
CDR3: CASSKAMGRGNTGELFF
DNA: TGTGCCAGCAGCAAGGCAATGGGGCGCGGGAACACCGGGGAGCTGTTTTTT

size: .
J: TRBJ2-6
V: TRBV5-6
D: .
CDR3: CASSRGSGANVLTF
DNA: TGTGCCAGCAGCCGGGGCTCTGGGGCCAACGTCCTGACTTTC

size: few
J: TRBJ1-1
V: TRBV11-2
D: .
CDR3: CASSLVFPPRPRTEAFF
DNA: TGTGCCAGCAGCTTAGTTTTTCCCCCCAGGCCTCGCACTGAAGCTTTCTTT

size: few
J: TRBJ2-2
V: TRBV6-6
D: .
CDR3: CASSYSNTGELFF
DNA: TGTGCCAGCAGTTATTCAAACACCGGGGAGCTGTTTTTT

size: .
J: TRBJ1-5
V: TRBV7-9
D: TRBD1
CDR3: CASSPDRGSSNQPQHF
DNA: TGTGCCAGCAGCCCGGACAGGGGGTCTAGCAATCAGCCCCAGCATTTT

size: .
J: TRBJ2-4
V: TRBV12-1
D: .
CDR3: CASSPTSGETRIQYF
DNA: TGTGCCAGCAGCCCAACTAGCGGGGAGACCCGCATTCAGTACTTC

size: .
J: TRBJ1-6
V: TRBV25-1
D: TRBD1
CDR3: CASSGTGYNSPLHF
DNA: TGTGCCAGCAGTGGGACAGGGTATAATTCACCCCTCCACTTT

size: .
J: TRBJ1-5
V: TRBV21-1
D: .
CDR3: CASSKEKYLTKWSNQPQHF
DNA: TGTGCCAGCAGCAAAGAAAAGTATTTGACTAAGTGGAGCAATCAGCCCCAGCATTTT

size: .
J: TRBJ2-5
V: TRBV6-5
D: TRBD1
CDR3: CASSYFRQGAEEQYF
DNA: TGTGCCAGCAGTTACTTCAGACAGGGGGCGGAGGAGCAGTACTTC

size: .
J: TRBJ1-2
V: TRBV27
D: .
CDR3: CASSYGGENYGYTF
DNA: TGTGCCAGCAGTTACGGGGGGGAGAACTATGGCTACACCTTC

size: .
J: TRBJ1-1
V: TRBV2
D: .
CDR3: CASSPPGSGVTEAFF
DNA: TGTGCCAGCAGTCCCCCCGGTTCAGGGGTCACTGAAGCTTTCTTT

size: .
J: TRBJ2-1
V: TRBV7-7
D: .
CDR3: CASSLQAYNEQFF
DNA: TGTGCTAGCAGCTTACAAGCGTACAATGAGCAGTTCTTC

size: .
J: TRBJ2-7
V: TRBV4-1
D: .
CDR3: CASSQETGDYEQYF
DNA: TGCGCCAGCAGCCAAGAAACGGGAGACTACGAGCAGTACTTC

size: .
J: TRBJ1-2
V: TRBV2
D: TRBD1
CDR3: CASGRGREYGYTF
DNA: TGTGCCAGCGGCAGGGGGCGGGAGTATGGCTACACCTTC

size: .
J: TRBJ2-4
V: TRBV7-8
D: .
CDR3: CASSSSEENIQYF
DNA: TGTGCCAGCAGCTCGTCAGAAGAAAACATTCAGTACTTC

size: .
J: TRBJ1-4
V: TRBV27
D: TRBD1
CDR3: CASSHGTDNEKLFF
DNA: TGTGCCAGCAGCCATGGGACAGATAATGAAAAACTGTTTTTT

size: .
J: TRBJ1-3
V: TRBV18
D: .
CDR3: CASSSDSSGNTIYF
DNA: TGTGCCAGCTCATCTGACAGCTCTGGAAACACCATATATTTT

size: .
J: TRBJ2-5
V: TRBV7-3
D: TRBD1
CDR3: CASIRQGQETQYF
DNA: TGTGCCAGCATCCGACAGGGCCAAGAGACCCAGTACTTC

size: .
J: TRBJ2-1
V: TRBV5-5
D: .
CDR3: CASSLLRVSGYEQFF
DNA: TGTGCCAGCAGCTTGTTGAGGGTATCAGGCTATGAGCAGTTCTTC

size: .
J: TRBJ2-3
V: TRBV11-2
D: TRBD2
CDR3: CASSFGSGGVSSTDTQYF
DNA: TGTGCCAGCAGCTTTGGTAGCGGGGGTGTTTCGAGCACAGATACGCAGTATTTT

size: .
J: TRBJ2-1
V: TRBV30
D: TRBD1
CDR3: CAWSGDRRNEQFF
DNA: TGTGCCTGGAGTGGGGACAGGAGGAATGAGCAGTTCTTC

size: few
J: TRBJ1-2
V: TRBV7-2
D: TRBD1
CDR3: CASSRQGSYGYTF
DNA: TGTGCCAGCAGTCGACAGGGTAGTTATGGCTACACCTTC

size: once
J: TRBJ1-5
V: TRBV19
D: .
CDR3: CASSIGTGHRDPNSNQPQHF
DNA: TGTGCCAGTAGTATAGGGACGGGACACCGTGACCCCAATAGCAATCAGCCCCAGCATTTT

size: once
J: TRBJ1-1
V: TRBV10-2
D: .
CDR3: CASCGRVNTEAFF
DNA: TGCGCCAGCTGCGGCAGGGTGAACACTGAAGCTTTCTTT